This TCR beta chain emerged from a study of T cells in Graves' hyperthyroidism and ophthalmopathy. The length of the CDR3 is 17 residues. Germline CDR1 is DFQATT and CDR2 is SNEGSKA (reference sequence). V lost 0 bases and J 1 base, leaving 16 bases between the germline ends. Amplified TCR beta CDR3 regions came from RNA transcripts. First-round RT-PCR targeting the TCR CDR3 was performed with the HTBI primer set. TCRdb itself ran the multiplex PCR reads through MiXCR, one entry per CDR3 protein. Of a few hundred thousand distinct CDR3 sequences listed, 15% to 19% are singletons. Regarding the study as a whole: Researchers found most expanded thyroid clonotypes above 0.001 in blood as well. Ophthalmopathy, which appeared later, was predicted by the model a median around 6.5 months before onset.

Uncontrolled infection, other autoimmune disease, pregnancy and lactation each barred patients from inclusion. Diagnosing involved the use of clinical symptoms, serum thyroxine and TRAb, thyroid ultrasound and orbital computed tomography. As for this clonotype: Antigen specificity is unknown.

The rearrangement uses TRBV20-1 and TRBJ2-4; D possibly corresponds to TRBD2 (6 bases). Sequenced input: blood. The TCR comes from a woman under 40 with Graves' hyperthyroidism. The CDR3 region has the DNA TGCAGTGCTAGAGATCTGGACGGGAGTGGGGCCAAAAACATTCAGTACTTC. It translates to CSARDLDGSGAKNIQYF.